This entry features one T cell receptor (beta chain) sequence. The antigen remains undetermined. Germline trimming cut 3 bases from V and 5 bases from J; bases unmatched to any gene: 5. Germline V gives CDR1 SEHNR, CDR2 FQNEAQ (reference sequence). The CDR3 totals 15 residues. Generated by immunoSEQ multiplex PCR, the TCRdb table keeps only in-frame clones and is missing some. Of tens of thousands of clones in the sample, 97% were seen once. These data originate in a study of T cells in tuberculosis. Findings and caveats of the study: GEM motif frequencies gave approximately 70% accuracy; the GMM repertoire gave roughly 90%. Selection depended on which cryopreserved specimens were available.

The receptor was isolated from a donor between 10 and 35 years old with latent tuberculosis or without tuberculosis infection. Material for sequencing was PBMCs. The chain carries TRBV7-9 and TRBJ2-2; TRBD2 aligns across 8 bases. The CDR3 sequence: CASSFAGGGTGELFF. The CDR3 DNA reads TGTGCCAGCAGCTTCGCGGGCGGGGGGACCGGGGAGCTGTTTTTT.